This T cell receptor (beta chain) was recovered during a study of OX40 agonist ivuxolimab in advanced cancers. At the level of the study: Patients received ivuxolimab, an intravenous treatment, every 2 weeks at 0.01 to 10 mg/kg. Antecedent anti-PD-1, anti-PD-L1 or anti-CTLA-4 therapy was permissible, with 35% to 40% having received some. Whole-study results and caveats: Doses of 0.1 to 3.0 mg/kg were accompanied by clonal expansion of CD4+ and CD8+ blood T cells by week 6. Low normalized clonal expansion also occurred in some nonresponding patients.

Germline lookup yields CDR1 SGHRS and CDR2 YFSETQ. V was clipped by 0 bases and J by 1 base, with 4 bases between them. The CDR3 is 13 residues long. Here immunoSEQ multiplex PCR was the method, and the copy in TCRdb shows in-frame clones only, minus some. The sample lists more than 75,000 clones; approximately 86% were seen once. A note on this clone: What it binds is not known. This sample includes further DNA sequences coding for the same CDR3.

The chain uses TRBV5-1 and TRBJ1-1; D is uncertain. The source was CD4+ or CD8+ T cells sorted from blood, collected in a trial of the OX40 agonist ivuxolimab. The TCR sequence derives from an adult with an advanced solid tumor such as melanoma, head and neck, liver or kidney cancer. This CDR3 is CASSLEGNTEAFF. The CDR3 DNA follows: TGCGCCAGCAGCTTGGAGGGGAACACTGAAGCTTTCTTT. The full variable domain, completed using reference TRBV5-1 and TRBJ1-1, is KAGVTQTPRYLIKTRGQQVTLSCSPISGHRSVSWYQQTPGQGLQFLFEYFSETQRNKGNFPGRFSGRQFSNSRSEMNVSTLELGDSALYLCASSLEGNTEAFFGQGTRLTVV.